These T cell receptor beta chains were read from a single sample in a study of blood T cell repertoires in COVID-19. TCRdb's table, derived via immunoSEQ multiplex PCR, lists solely in-frame clones and lacks some. The sample records about 140,000 clones, 65% to 85% being singletons. Sequencing was done on a sample of peripheral blood. These TCRs come from a human donor in a cohort sampled during active COVID-19. Both conserved end residues are part of each CDR3. D genes are given only for firm matches. Clone size is stated in some rows and not others, as once, few, many or a class when expanded.

V gene	D gene	J gene	clone size	CDR3 DNA	CDR3 protein
TRBV19	.	TRBJ1-4	once	TGTGCCAGTAGTATAAAAAAGGCAGGGGATGAAAAACTGTTTTTT	CASSIKKAGDEKLFF
TRBV28	.	TRBJ2-7	.	TGTGCCAGCAGTCTCAGGGGCCCCTACGAGCAGTACTTC	CASSLRGPYEQYF
TRBV19	.	TRBJ1-1	.	TGTGCCAGTAGTATTAGGACTCTACAGGGTAGGTACACTGAAGCTTTCTTT	CASSIRTLQGRYTEAFF
TRBV28	TRBD2	TRBJ2-3	.	TGTGCCAGCAGTACGGGACTAGCGGGGGGAGGGGATACGCAGTATTTT	CASSTGLAGGGDTQYF
TRBV25-1	.	TRBJ1-1	.	TGTGCCAGCAGTGAAGACATGTTTGAAGCTTTCTTT	CASSEDMFEAFF
TRBV7-2	.	TRBJ1-6	.	TGTGCCAGCAGCCCTCGACAGGTTTGGGGCCCCCGGGATGATTCACCCCTCCACTTT	CASSPRQVWGPRDDSPLHF
TRBV28	.	TRBJ1-4	.	TGTGCCAGCAGTTTATTAGGGGGTGGGAAAGGGGAAAAACTGTTTTTT	CASSLLGGGKGEKLFF
TRBV18	.	TRBJ2-5	.	TGTGCCAGCTCACCAACTTTACAAGAGACCCAGTACTTC	CASSPTLQETQYF
TRBV5-4	TRBD1	TRBJ1-5	few	TGTGCCAGCAGCTTGGATGGGACAGGTCATCAGCCCCAGCATTTT	CASSLDGTGHQPQHF
TRBV28	TRBD1	TRBJ1-1	.	TGTGCCAGCAGACGTAGGGACAGGGGGAACACTGAAGCTTTCTTT	CASRRRDRGNTEAFF
TRBV5-1	.	TRBJ2-7	once	TGCGCCAGCAGCAACGGACTCAACGAGCAGTACTTC	CASSNGLNEQYF
TRBV5-1	TRBD1	TRBJ2-7	.	TGCGCCAGCAGCCCACCGGGACAGGGGAGCGACGAGCAGTACTTC	CASSPPGQGSDEQYF
TRBV5-1	.	TRBJ1-1	once	TGCGCCAGCGGAACCAGGGGCACTGAAGCTTTCTTT	CASGTRGTEAFF
TRBV6-5	.	TRBJ1-1	.	TGTGCCAGCAGTTACGTAAGATGGGGGGGCACTGAAGCTTTCTTT	CASSYVRWGGTEAFF
TRBV9	.	TRBJ1-3	.	TGTGCCAGCAGCGTAGCCTGGAGCTCTGGAAACACCATATATTTT	CASSVAWSSGNTIYF
TRBV6-5	.	TRBJ1-6	few	TGTGCCAGCAGTCGCGCAAACTATAATTCACCCCTCCACTTT	CASSRANYNSPLHF
TRBV25-1	.	TRBJ1-2	.	TGTGCCAGCAGTGAAAAGGGGGTGCTCTATGGCTACACCTTC	CASSEKGVLYGYTF
TRBV18	TRBD2	TRBJ2-1	.	TGTGCCAGCTCACCGGGACTAGCGGGGGGTGAGCAGTTCTTC	CASSPGLAGGEQFF
TRBV7-2	.	TRBJ2-4	.	TGTGCCAGCAGCCCCCAGGCGGGACAGCTAGCCAAAAACATTCAGTACTTC	CASSPQAGQLAKNIQYF
TRBV13	.	TRBJ1-1	.	TGTGCCAGCAGCCTCGGTTCCCGGGACACTGAAGCTTTCTTT	CASSLGSRDTEAFF
TRBV6-5	.	TRBJ1-6	.	TGTGCCAGCAAACAGGAAAATTCACCCCTCCACTTT	CASKQENSPLHF
TRBV27	TRBD2	TRBJ2-1	.	TGTGCCAGCAGTCCCCCCAAGCGGGGGAATAAGAATGAGCAGTTCTTC	CASSPPKRGNKNEQFF
TRBV5-4	TRBD2	TRBJ2-2	.	TGTGCCAGCAGCCCCCAAGCGGGGGGGCATTACACCGGGGAGCTGTTTTTT	CASSPQAGGHYTGELFF
TRBV7-2	.	TRBJ2-6	.	TGTGCCAGCAGCTTAGTGGCCCGCTCTGGGGCCAACGTCCTGACTTTC	CASSLVARSGANVLTF
TRBV2	.	TRBJ2-7	.	TGTGCCAGCAGTGATCTTGAACAGGGTTCCTACGAGCAGTACTTC	CASSDLEQGSYEQYF
TRBV3-1/TRBV3-2	.	TRBJ2-7	.	TGTGCCAGCAGCCAATTTATGACTGTATCCTACGAGCAGTACTTC	CASSQFMTVSYEQYF
TRBV28	.	TRBJ2-7	.	TGCCCCTCCGCCTACGAGCAGTACTTC	CPSAYEQYF
TRBV7-6	.	TRBJ2-7	.	TGTGCCAGCAGCCCGATAGCCTCCTACGAGCAGTACTTC	CASSPIASYEQYF